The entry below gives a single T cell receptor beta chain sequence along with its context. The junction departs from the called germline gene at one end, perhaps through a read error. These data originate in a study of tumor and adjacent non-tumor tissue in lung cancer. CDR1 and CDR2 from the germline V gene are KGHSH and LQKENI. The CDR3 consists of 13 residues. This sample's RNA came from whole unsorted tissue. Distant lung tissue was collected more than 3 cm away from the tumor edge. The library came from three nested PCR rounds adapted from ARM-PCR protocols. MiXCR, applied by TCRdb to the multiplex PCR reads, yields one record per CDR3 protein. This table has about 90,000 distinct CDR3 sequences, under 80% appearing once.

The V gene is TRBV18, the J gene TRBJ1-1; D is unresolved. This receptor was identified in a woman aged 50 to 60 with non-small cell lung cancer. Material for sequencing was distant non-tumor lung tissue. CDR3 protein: CACSPRHGTEAFF. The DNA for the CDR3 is TGTGCCTGCTCACCACGCCATGGCACTGAAGCTTTCTTT.